These 14 T cell receptor beta chains originate from one sample sequenced in a study of T cells expressing NK-cell markers. TCRdb processed the 5' RACE reads again and assigns one entry to each CDR3 protein, with no DNA. The table lists 450,000 to 600,000 distinct CDR3 sequences. The sample comprised blood T cells: a sorted CD56 or NKG2C T cell subset, CD4+ or CD8+ T cells, or bulk PBMC T cells (not recorded which). The source of these receptors is a young man in good health.

The V call is TRBV12-3 or TRBV12-4, the J call TRBJ2-3; TCRdb names TRBD2, which stays unverified in the absence of DNA. The CDR3 extends over 18 amino acids. The CDR3 protein is CASSSTRMVAGYTDTQYF.

The chain recombines TRBV30 with TRBJ2-1; as DNA is missing, the TRBD2 call by TCRdb cannot be tested. Germline V gene sequence: CDR1 GTSNPN, CDR2 SVGIG (reference sequence). This CDR3 contains 15 residues. CDR3 residues: CAWSRDLFSYNEQFF.

The chain couples TRBV4-2 to TRBJ2-3; absent DNA, TCRdb's TRBD1 call cannot be checked. This CDR3 spans 17 amino acids. From germline, CDR1 is LGHNA and CDR2 YNFKEQ. The CDR3 is CASSQEVGPEMGDTQYF.

The chain carries TRBV6-2 or TRBV6-3 and TRBJ2-3; the D call of TRBD1 rests on TCRdb alone, since no DNA is present to check it. Germline CDR1 is MNHEY and CDR2 is SVGEGT. The CDR3 covers 15 residues. CDR3: CASRTGTEYSDTQYF.

The chain is built from TRBV7-8 and TRBJ2-7; TCRdb calls TRBD2, which cannot be checked without DNA. Germline V CDR1 and CDR2: SGHVS, FQNEAQ. The CDR3 loop spans 14 amino acids. This CDR3 reads CASSSRGGGSEQYF.

The chain couples TRBV15 to TRBJ2-7; the TRBD2 assignment by TCRdb is unverifiable without DNA. Per germline, CDR1 LNHNV and CDR2 YYDKDF (reference sequence). The CDR3 runs to 13 residues. The CDR3 loop is CATSSGTFYEQYF.

The chain combines TRBV30 with TRBJ2-1. Germline CDR1 GTSNPN, CDR2 SVGIG (reference sequence). The CDR3 runs 14 residues. CDR3 region: CAWSGASFNNEQFF.

This chain links TRBV27 with TRBJ1-4. The CDR3 contains 14 residues. Germline-derived CDR1 and CDR2 are MNHEY and SMNVEV (reference sequence). CDR3 in amino acids: CASSVRQGNEKLFF.

The chain joins TRBV12-3 or TRBV12-4 to TRBJ2-2. CDR3 length: 13 residues. The CDR3 sequence is CASSPTHTGELFF.

CDR3 protein: CASRTGWDTQYF. J is TRBJ2-3 and V is TRBV12-3 or TRBV12-4. The CDR3 covers 12 residues.

The chain carries TRBV15 and TRBJ2-1; absent DNA, TCRdb's TRBD2 call cannot be checked. Germline CDR1 and CDR2: LNHNV and YYDKDF (reference sequence). The CDR3 runs 21 residues. The CDR3 sequence: CATSRDRSGAPGLAAYNEQFF. The variable domain in full, completed from reference TRBV15 and TRBJ2-1, reads DAMVIQNPRYQVTQFGKPVTLSCSQTLNHNVMYWYQQKSSQAPKLLFHYYDKDFNNEADTPDNFQSRRPNTSFCFLDIRSPGLGDTAMYLCATSRDRSGAPGLAAYNEQFFGPGTRLTVL.

The chain uses TRBV24-1 and TRBJ1-2. The length of the CDR3 is 12 residues. The V gene's germline CDR1 is KGHDR and CDR2 SFDVKD. The CDR3 sequence: CATSDRRYGYTF.

This chain connects TRBV5-1 to TRBJ1-1. CDR3 length equals 14 residues. CDR1 is SGHRS and CDR2 is YFSETQ in the germline V gene. CDR3 sequence: CASSLWRTDTEAFF.

The chain employs TRBV20-1 and TRBJ2-5; the D gene TCRdb calls, TRBD1, cannot be checked with no DNA. This CDR3 has 13 amino acids. The V gene's germline CDR1 is DFQATT and CDR2 SNEGSKA (reference sequence). The CDR3 here is CSAKGQGAETQYF.